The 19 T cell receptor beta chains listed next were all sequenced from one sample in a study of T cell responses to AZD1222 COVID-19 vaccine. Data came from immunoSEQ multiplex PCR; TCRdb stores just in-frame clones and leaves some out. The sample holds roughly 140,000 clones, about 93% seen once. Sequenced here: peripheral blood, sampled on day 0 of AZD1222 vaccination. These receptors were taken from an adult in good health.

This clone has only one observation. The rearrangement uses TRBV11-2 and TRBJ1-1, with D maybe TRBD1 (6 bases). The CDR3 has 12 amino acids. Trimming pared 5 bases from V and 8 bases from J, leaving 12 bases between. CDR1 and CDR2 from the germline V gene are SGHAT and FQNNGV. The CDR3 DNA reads TGTGCCAGCAGCGATACCGGGACAGAAGCTTTCTTT. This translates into CASSDTGTEAFF.

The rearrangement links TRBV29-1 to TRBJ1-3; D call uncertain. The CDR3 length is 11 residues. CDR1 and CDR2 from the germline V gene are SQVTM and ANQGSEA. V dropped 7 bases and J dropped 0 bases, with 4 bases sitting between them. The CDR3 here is CSAYSGNTIYF. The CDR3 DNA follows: TGCAGCGCCTACTCTGGAAACACCATATATTTT. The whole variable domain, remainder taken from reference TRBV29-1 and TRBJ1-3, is SAVISQKPSRDICQRGTSLTIQCQVDSQVTMMFWYRQQPGQSLTLIATANQGSEATYESGFVIDKFPISRPNLTFSTLTVSNMSPEDSSIYLCSAYSGNTIYFGEGSWLTVV.

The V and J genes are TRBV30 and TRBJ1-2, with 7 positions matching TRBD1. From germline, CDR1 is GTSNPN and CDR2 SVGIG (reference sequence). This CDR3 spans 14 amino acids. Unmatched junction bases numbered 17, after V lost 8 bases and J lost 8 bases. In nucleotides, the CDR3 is TGTGCCGCCGAAAGACAGGGATCCGGTAGAGGCTACACCTTC. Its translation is CAAERQGSGRGYTF.

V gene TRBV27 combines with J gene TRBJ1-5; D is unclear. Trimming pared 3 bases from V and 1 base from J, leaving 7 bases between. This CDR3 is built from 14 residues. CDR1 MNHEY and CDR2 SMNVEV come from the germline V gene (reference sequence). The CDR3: CASSFSASNQPQHF. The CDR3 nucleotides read TGTGCCAGCAGTTTTTCCGCCAGCAATCAGCCCCAGCATTTT.

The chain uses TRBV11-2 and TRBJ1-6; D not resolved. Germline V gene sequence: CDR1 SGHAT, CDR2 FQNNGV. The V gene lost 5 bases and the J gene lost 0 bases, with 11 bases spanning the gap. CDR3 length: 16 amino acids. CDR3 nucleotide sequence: TGTGCCAGCAGCCCGGCGGCCAGCTCCTATAATTCACCCCTCCACTTT. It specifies CASSPAASSYNSPLHF.

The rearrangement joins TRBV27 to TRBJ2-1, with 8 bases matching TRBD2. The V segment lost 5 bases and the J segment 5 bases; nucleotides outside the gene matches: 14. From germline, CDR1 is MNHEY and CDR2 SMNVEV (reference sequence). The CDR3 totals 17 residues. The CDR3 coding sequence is TGTGCCAGCAGTGCCCGGGGAGCGGGAGACCTCAACAATGAGCAGTTCTTC. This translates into CASSARGAGDLNNEQFF.

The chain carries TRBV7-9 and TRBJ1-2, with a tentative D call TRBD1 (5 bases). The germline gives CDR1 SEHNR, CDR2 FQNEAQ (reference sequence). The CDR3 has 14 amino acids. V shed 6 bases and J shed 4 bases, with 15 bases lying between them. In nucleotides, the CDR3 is TGTGCCAGCAGTTCCGACAGACACCTCTATGGCTACACCTTC. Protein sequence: CASSSDRHLYGYTF.

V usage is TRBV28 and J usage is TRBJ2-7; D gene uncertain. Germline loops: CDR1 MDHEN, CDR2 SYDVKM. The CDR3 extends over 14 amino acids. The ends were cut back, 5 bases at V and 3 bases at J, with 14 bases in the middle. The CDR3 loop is CASSIGRIYYEQYF. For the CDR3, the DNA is TGTGCCAGCAGTATCGGACGGATTTACTACGAGCAGTACTTC.

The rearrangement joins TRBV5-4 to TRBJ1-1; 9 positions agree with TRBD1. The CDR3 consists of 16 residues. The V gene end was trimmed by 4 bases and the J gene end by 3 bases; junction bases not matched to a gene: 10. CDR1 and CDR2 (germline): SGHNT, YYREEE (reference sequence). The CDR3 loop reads CASSRGGQGRDTEAFF. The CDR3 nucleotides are TGTGCCAGCAGCCGAGGTGGACAGGGGCGGGACACTGAAGCTTTCTTT.

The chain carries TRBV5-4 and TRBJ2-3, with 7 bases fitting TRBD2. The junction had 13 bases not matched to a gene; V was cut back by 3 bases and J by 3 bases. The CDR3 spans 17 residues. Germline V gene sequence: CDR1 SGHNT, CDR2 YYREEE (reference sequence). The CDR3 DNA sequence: TGTGCCAGCAGCTGGGGAGCGGGGATGGTAATAACAGATACGCAGTATTTT. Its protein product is CASSWGAGMVITDTQYF.

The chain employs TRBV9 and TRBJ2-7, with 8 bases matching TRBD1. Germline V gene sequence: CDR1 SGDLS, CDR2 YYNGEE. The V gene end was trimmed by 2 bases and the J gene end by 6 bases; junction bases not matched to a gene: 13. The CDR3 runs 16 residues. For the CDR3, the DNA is TGTGCCAGCAGCGTCAGTCCCAGGGGGCGTCAGGGCGAGCAGTACTTC. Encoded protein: CASSVSPRGRQGEQYF.

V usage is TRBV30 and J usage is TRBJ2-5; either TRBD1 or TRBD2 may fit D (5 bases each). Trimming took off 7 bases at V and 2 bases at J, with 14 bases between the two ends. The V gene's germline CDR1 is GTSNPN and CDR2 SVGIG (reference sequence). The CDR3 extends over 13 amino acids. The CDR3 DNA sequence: TGTGCCTACCAGGTGGGGGTTCAAGAGACCCAGTACTTC. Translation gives CAYQVGVQETQYF.

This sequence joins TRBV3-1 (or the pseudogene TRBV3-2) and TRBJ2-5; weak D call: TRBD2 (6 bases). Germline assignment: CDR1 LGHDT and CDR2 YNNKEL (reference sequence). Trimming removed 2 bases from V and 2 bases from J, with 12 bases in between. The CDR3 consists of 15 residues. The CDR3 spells CASSQPGVGQETQYF. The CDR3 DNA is TGTGCCAGCAGCCAACCGGGGGTCGGGCAAGAGACCCAGTACTTC.

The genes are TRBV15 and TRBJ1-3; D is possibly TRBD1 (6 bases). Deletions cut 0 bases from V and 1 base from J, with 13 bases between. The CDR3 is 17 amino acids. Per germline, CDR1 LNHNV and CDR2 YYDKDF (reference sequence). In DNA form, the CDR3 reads TGTGCCACCAGCAGAGATCTAGGGGGGATATCTGGAAACACCATATATTTT. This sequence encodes CATSRDLGGISGNTIYF.

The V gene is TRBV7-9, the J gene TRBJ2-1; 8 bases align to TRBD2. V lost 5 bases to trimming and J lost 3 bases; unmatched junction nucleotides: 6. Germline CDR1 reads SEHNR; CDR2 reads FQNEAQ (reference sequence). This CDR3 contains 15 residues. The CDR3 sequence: CASSLSGINYNEQFF. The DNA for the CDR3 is TGTGCCAGCAGCCTTAGCGGGATTAACTACAATGAGCAGTTCTTC.

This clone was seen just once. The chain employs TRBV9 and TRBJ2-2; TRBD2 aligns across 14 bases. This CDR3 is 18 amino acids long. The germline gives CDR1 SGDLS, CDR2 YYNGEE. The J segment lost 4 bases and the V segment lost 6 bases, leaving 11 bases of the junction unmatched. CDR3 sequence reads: CASTRLAGGHRGTGELFF. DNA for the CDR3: TGTGCCAGCACCAGACTAGCGGGAGGGCACCGGGGCACCGGGGAGCTGTTTTTT.

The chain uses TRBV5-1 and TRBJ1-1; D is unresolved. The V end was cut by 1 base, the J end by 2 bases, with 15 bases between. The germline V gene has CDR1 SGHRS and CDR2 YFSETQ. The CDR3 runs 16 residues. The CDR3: CASSLYPGAPNTEAFF. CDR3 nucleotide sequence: TGCGCCAGCAGCTTGTATCCGGGCGCCCCTAACACTGAAGCTTTCTTT.

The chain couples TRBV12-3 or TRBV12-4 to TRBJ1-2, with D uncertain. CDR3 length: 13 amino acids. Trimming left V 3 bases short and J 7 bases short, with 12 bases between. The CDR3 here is CASSLDGSGGYTF. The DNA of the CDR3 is TGTGCCAGCAGTTTGGACGGGAGTGGTGGCTACACCTTC.

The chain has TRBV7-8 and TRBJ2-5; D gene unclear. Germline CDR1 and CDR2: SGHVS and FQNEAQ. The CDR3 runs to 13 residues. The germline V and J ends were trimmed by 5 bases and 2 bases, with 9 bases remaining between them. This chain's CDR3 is CASSPEDQETQYF. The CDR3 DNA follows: TGTGCCAGCAGCCCCGAGGATCAAGAGACCCAGTACTTC.